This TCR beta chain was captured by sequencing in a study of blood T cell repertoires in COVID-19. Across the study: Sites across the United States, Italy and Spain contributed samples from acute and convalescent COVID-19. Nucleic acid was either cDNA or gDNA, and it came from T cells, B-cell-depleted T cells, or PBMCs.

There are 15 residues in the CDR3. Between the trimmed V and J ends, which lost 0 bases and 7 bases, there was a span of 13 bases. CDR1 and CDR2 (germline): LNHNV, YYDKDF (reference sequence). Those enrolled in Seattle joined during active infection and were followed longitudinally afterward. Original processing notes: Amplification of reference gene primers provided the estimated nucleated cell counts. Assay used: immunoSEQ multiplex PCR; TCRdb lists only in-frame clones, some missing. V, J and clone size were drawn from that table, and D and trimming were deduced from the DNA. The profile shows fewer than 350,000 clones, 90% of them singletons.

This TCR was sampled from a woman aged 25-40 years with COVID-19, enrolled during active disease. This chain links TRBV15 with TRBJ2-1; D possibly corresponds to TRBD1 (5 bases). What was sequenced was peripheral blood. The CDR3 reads CATSRDLWGHNEQFF. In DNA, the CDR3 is TGTGCCACCAGCAGAGATCTATGGGGCCATAATGAGCAGTTCTTC. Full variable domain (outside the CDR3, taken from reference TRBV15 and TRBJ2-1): DAMVIQNPRYQVTQFGKPVTLSCSQTLNHNVMYWYQQKSSQAPKLLFHYYDKDFNNEADTPDNFQSRRPNTSFCFLDIRSPGLGDTAMYLCATSRDLWGHNEQFFGPGTRLTVL.